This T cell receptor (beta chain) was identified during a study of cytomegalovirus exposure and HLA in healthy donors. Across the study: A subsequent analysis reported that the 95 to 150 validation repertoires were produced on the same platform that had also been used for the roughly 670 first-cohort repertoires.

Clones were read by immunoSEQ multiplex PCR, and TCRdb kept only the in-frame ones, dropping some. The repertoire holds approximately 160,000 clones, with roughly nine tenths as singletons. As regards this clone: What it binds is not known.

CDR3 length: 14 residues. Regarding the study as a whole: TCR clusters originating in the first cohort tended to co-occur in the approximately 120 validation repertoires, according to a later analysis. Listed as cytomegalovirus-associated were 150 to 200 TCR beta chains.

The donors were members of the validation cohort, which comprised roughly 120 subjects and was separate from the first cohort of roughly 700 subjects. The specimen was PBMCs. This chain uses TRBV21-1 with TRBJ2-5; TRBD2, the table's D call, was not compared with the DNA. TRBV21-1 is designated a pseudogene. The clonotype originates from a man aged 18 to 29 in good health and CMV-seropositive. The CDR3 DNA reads TGTGCCAGCAGCAAAGGGCCACTAGAAAAGACCCAGTACTTC. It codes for CASSKGPLEKTQYF.